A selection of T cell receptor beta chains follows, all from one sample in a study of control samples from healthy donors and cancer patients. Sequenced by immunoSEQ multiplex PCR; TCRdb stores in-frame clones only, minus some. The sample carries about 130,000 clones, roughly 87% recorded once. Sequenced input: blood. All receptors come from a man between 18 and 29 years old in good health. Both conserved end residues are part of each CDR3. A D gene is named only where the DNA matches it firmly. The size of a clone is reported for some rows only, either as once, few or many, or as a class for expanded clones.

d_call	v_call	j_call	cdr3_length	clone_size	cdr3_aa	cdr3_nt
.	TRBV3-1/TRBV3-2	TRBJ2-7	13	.	CASSPASSYEQYF	TGTGCCAGCAGCCCCGCGAGCTCCTACGAGCAGTACTTC
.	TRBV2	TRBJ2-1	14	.	CAISLGWLANEQFF	TGTGCCATCTCCTTGGGTTGGCTAGCGAATGAGCAGTTCTTC
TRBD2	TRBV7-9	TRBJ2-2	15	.	CASSLTSGRTGELFF	TGTGCCAGCAGCTTGACTAGCGGGAGAACCGGGGAGCTGTTTTTT
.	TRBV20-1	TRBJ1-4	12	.	CSASRGDEKLFF	TGCAGTGCTAGTCGGGGGGACGAAAAACTGTTTTTT
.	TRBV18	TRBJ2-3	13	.	CASSPGMTDTQYF	TGTGCCAGCTCACCAGGAATGACAGATACGCAGTATTTT
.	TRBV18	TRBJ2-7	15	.	CASSHEKGPTYEQYF	TGTGCCAGCTCACACGAGAAAGGCCCCACCTACGAGCAGTACTTC
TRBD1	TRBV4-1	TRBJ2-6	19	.	CASSQERTGSSSGANVLTF	TGCGCCAGCAGCCAGGAAAGGACAGGGTCCTCATCTGGGGCCAACGTCCTGACTTTC
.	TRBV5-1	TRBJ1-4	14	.	CASSLGSSNEKLFF	TGCGCCAGCAGCTTGGGAAGTAGTAATGAAAAACTGTTTTTT
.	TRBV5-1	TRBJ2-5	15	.	CASSSRTLSQETQYF	TGCGCCAGCAGCTCCAGGACACTCTCCCAAGAGACCCAGTACTTC
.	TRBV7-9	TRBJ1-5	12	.	CASSRDDQPQHF	TGTGCCAGCAGCAGAGACGATCAGCCCCAGCATTTT
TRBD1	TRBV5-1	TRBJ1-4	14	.	CASSSGQAGVILFF	TGCGCCAGCAGCTCCGGACAGGCCGGAGTTATACTGTTTTTT
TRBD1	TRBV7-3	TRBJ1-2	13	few	CASSAWTGDGYTF	TGTGCCAGCAGCGCCTGGACAGGAGATGGCTACACCTTC
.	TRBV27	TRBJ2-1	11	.	CASSLGNEQFF	TGTGCCAGCAGTTTGGGCAATGAGCAGTTCTTC
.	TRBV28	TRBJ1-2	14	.	CASSDPSWVYGYTF	TGTGCCAGCAGCGACCCGAGCTGGGTCTATGGCTACACCTTC
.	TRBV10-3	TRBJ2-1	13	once	CAISVSRDNEQFF	TGTGCCATCAGTGTCAGTCGCGACAATGAGCAGTTCTTC
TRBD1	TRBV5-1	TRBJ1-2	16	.	CASSPVEGAPKYGYTF	TGCGCCAGCAGCCCGGTCGAGGGGGCGCCGAAGTATGGCTACACCTTC
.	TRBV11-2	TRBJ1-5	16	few	CASSLGKSYSNQPQHF	TGTGCCAGCAGCTTAGGAAAAAGCTATAGCAATCAGCCCCAGCATTTT
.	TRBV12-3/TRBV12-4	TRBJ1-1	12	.	CASLRQNTEAFF	TGTGCCAGCCTGAGGCAGAACACTGAAGCTTTCTTT
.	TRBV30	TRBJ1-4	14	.	CAWRDLISTEKLFF	TGTGCCTGGAGAGATCTAATTTCGACTGAAAAACTGTTTTTT
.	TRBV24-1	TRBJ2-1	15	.	CATSDGRSSYNEQFF	TGTGCCACCAGTGATGGCCGAAGCTCCTACAATGAGCAGTTCTTC
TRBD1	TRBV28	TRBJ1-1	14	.	CASSPGTGLTEAFF	TGTGCCAGCAGCCCCGGGACAGGGTTAACTGAAGCTTTCTTT
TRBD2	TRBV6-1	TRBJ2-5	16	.	CASSEVRTSGQETQYF	TGTGCCAGCAGTGAGGTTCGGACTAGCGGGCAAGAGACCCAGTACTTC
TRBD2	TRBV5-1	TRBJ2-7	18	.	CASSLGASGRTIPYEQYF	TGCGCCAGCAGCTTGGGCGCTAGCGGGAGGACCATCCCCTACGAGCAGTACTTC
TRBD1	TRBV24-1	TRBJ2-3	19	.	CATSGVVGRTGIETDTQYF	TGTGCCACCAGTGGGGTAGTGGGACGGACAGGGATTGAGACAGATACGCAGTATTTT
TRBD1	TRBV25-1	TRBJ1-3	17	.	CASSELQQGAGGNTIYF	TGTGCCAGCAGTGAACTCCAACAGGGGGCGGGGGGAAACACCATATATTTT
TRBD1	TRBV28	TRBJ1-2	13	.	CASSEQGRYGYTF	TGTGCCAGCAGTGAACAGGGGAGATATGGCTACACCTTC
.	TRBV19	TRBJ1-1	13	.	CASSSGVGTEAFF	TGTGCCAGTAGTAGCGGGGTTGGCACTGAAGCTTTCTTT
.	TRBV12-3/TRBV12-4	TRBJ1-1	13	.	CASREVGDTEAFF	TGTGCCAGCAGGGAAGTGGGTGACACTGAAGCTTTCTTT
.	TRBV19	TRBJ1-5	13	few	CASRSREGKPQHF	TGTGCCAGTAGGAGCAGGGAGGGGAAGCCCCAGCATTTT
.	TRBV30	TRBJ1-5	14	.	CAWSVKMTGQPQHF	TGTGCCTGGAGTGTAAAGATGACGGGACAGCCCCAGCATTTT
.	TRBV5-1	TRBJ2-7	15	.	CTSSSSRDTSYEQYF	TGCACCAGCAGCTCTTCCCGGGACACATCCTACGAGCAGTACTTC
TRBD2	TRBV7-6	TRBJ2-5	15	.	CASSLVWRGEETQYF	TGTGCCAGCAGCTTAGTGTGGCGGGGGGAAGAGACCCAGTACTTC
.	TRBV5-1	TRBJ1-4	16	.	CASSSGQSHLHEKLFF	TGCGCCAGCAGCTCAGGACAGTCCCATCTTCATGAAAAACTGTTTTTT
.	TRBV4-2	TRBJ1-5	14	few	CASSQETVNQPQHF	TGTGCCAGCAGCCAAGAGACAGTTAATCAGCCCCAGCATTTT
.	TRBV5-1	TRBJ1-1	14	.	CASSLDNSRTEAFF	TGCGCCAGCAGCTTAGACAATTCAAGGACTGAAGCTTTCTTT
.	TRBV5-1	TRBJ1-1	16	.	CASSLGWGQGNTEAFF	TGCGCCAGCAGCTTGGGGTGGGGGCAGGGGAACACTGAAGCTTTCTTT
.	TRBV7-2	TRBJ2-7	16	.	CASSLDGSGTPYEQYF	TGTGCCAGCAGCTTAGACGGGTCAGGGACCCCCTACGAGCAGTACTTC
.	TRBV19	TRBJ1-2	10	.	CASSKNGYTF	TGTGCCAGTAGTAAAAATGGCTACACCTTC
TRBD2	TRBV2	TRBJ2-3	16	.	CASSLAPSGITDTQYF	TGTGCCAGCAGTTTGGCGCCTAGCGGGATCACAGATACGCAGTATTTT
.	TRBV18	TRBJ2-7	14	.	CASSPEQGYYEQYF	TGTGCCAGCTCACCTGAACAGGGCTACTACGAGCAGTACTTC
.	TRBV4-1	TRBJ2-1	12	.	CASSQGHNEQFF	TGCGCCAGCAGCCAAGGACACAATGAGCAGTTCTTC
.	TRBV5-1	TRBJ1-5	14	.	CASSLDQPNQPQHF	TGCGCCAGCAGCTTGGACCAGCCCAATCAGCCCCAGCATTTT
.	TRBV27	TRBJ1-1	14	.	CASSLVRGHTEAFF	TGTGCCAGCAGCCTAGTAAGGGGACACACTGAAGCTTTCTTT
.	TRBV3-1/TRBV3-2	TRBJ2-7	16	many	CASSQQDTWGFYEQYF	TGTGCCAGCAGCCAACAGGACACCTGGGGGTTTTACGAGCAGTACTTC
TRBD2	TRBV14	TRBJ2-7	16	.	CASSRLSSGFSYEQYF	TGTGCCAGCAGCCGCCTATCTAGCGGGTTCTCCTACGAGCAGTACTTC
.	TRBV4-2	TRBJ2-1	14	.	CASSSLRRDNEQFF	TGTGCCAGCAGCTCCCTTCGACGTGACAATGAGCAGTTCTTC
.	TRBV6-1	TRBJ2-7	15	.	CASSEGYQTFYEQYF	TGTGCCAGCAGTGAAGGTTATCAGACTTTCTACGAGCAGTACTTC
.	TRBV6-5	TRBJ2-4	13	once	CASKQLAKNIQYF	TGTGCCAGCAAACAGCTAGCCAAAAACATTCAGTACTTC
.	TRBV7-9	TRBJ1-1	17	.	CASSLIVGDTLNTEAFF	TGTGCCAGCAGCTTAATTGTGGGAGACACATTGAACACTGAAGCTTTCTTT